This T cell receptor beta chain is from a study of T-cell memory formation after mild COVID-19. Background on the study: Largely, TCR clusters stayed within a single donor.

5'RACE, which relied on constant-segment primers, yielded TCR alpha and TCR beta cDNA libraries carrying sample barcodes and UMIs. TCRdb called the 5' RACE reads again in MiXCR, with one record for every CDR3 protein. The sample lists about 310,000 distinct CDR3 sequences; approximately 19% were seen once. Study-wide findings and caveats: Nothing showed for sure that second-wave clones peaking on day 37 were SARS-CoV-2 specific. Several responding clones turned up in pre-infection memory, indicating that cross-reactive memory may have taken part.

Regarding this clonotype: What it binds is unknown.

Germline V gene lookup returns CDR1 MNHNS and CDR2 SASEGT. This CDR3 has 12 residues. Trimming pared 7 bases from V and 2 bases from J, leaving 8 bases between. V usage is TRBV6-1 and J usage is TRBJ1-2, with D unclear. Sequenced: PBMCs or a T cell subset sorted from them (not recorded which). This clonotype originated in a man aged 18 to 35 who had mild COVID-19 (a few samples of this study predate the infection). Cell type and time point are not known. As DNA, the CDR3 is TGTGCCAGCACCCCGGGCAACTATGGCTACACCTTC. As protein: CASTPGNYGYTF.